The TCR beta chain under discussion was sequenced for a study of cytotoxic CD8 clonotypes in ibrutinib-treated CLL. Findings of the study overall: Increased clonality at ibrutinib response gave way to a return toward baseline at progression. The public clonotypes identified were infrequent and showed contraction or stability on treatment. Baseline-level clonality went beyond age-matched healthy donors and moved in step with circulating CD8+ T-cell counts.

In the case of this clone: Its antigen is unknown.

Method: immunoSEQ multiplex PCR; TCRdb's copy keeps in-frame clones and lacks some. The profile shows some 150,000 clones, approximately 80% of them singletons. The TCR originated in a human donor with chronic lymphocytic leukemia. This specimen was PBMCs, taken after 36 months of ibrutinib treatment.

DNA of the CDR3: TGTGCCAGCAGGGCAGCGCTAACTAATGAAAAACTGTTTTTT. Its translation is CASRAALTNEKLFF. The chain employs TRBV6-1 and TRBJ1-4; D not resolved. Germline lookup yields CDR1 MNHNS and CDR2 SASEGT. The CDR3 runs to 14 residues. Trimming took 6 bases from V and 1 from J, leaving 9 bases between them.